Below, 30 T cell receptor beta chains from the same sample are listed, as sequenced in a study of T cell responses to AZD1222 COVID-19 vaccine. TCRdb's table, derived via immunoSEQ multiplex PCR, lists solely in-frame clones and lacks some. The sample lists roughly 110,000 clones, around 90% occurring once. The starting material was peripheral blood, obtained on day 0 of AZD1222 vaccination. These receptors were obtained from an adult in good health.

This chain joins TRBV12-5 and TRBJ1-3, with a tentative D call TRBD1 (5 bases). V lost 2 bases and J lost 3, with 17 bases in between. CDR1 and CDR2 (germline): LGHNT, FRNRAP. The CDR3 contains 17 residues. CDR3 residues: CASGLPTSAGLGNTIYF. The CDR3 region has the DNA TGTGCTAGTGGTTTGCCCACCTCCGCAGGGCTTGGAAACACCATATATTTT.

The J gene is TRBJ1-1, the V gene TRBV7-2; no definite D call. CDR1 is SGHTA and CDR2 is FQGNSA in the germline V gene. The CDR3 spans 14 residues. V was pared by 1 base and J by 0 bases, with 6 bases between. CDR3 DNA: TGTGCCAGCAGCTTAGACAGAGTGAACACTGAAGCTTTCTTT. It codes for CASSLDRVNTEAFF. Filled out from reference TRBV7-2 and TRBJ1-1, the complete variable domain reads GAGVSQSPSNKVTEKGKDVELRCDPISGHTALYWYRQSLGQGLEFLIYFQGNSAPDKSGLPSDRFSAERTGGSVSTLTIQRTQQEDSAVYLCASSLDRVNTEAFFGQGTRLTVV.

This chain connects TRBV29-1 to TRBJ2-3; D not resolved. The CDR3 runs to 13 residues. In germline, CDR1 is SQVTM, CDR2 ANQGSEA. Trimming left V 3 bases short and J 2 bases short, with 9 bases between. CDR3 sequence (DNA): TGCAGCGTTGATCTCCAGGCCACAGATACGCAGTATTTT. This encodes CSVDLQATDTQYF.

The chain is built from TRBV2 and TRBJ1-4; D is unresolved. This CDR3 has 13 residues. CDR1 is SNHLY and CDR2 is FYNNEI in the germline V gene. Trimming pared 7 bases from V and 8 bases from J, leaving 14 bases between. This CDR3 reads CASKRTDNEKLFF. The CDR3, as DNA: TGTGCCAGCAAAAGGACGGATAACGAAAAACTGTTTTTT. The full variable domain, completed using reference TRBV2 and TRBJ1-4, is EPEVTQTPSHQVTQMGQEVILRCVPISNHLYFYWYRQILGQKVEFLVSFYNNEISEKSEIFDDQFSVERPDGSNFTLKIRSTKLEDSAMYFCASKRTDNEKLFFGSGTQLSVL.

The CDR3 bases are TGTGCCAGCGGATTGGGTCTACGCTACGAGCAGTACTTC. Translated, it gives CASGLGLRYEQYF. The gene calls are TRBV6-5 and TRBJ2-7; D call uncertain. The CDR3 has 13 amino acids. The V and J ends lost 8 bases and 3 bases respectively, with 14 bases between them. Germline V CDR1 and CDR2: MNHEY, SVGAGI.

The chain recombines TRBV7-9 with TRBJ2-1; 7 positions match TRBD2. Per the germline V gene, CDR1 is SEHNR and CDR2 is FQNEAQ (reference sequence). Trimming at V came to 1 base and at J to 4 bases, leaving 7 bases not matched to a gene. This CDR3 region has 16 residues. In nucleotides, the CDR3 is TGTGCCAGCAGCTTAGAATTGTCGGGGGGTTACAATGAGCAGTTCTTC. Protein product: CASSLELSGGYNEQFF.

The chain couples TRBV10-3 to TRBJ2-1, with 11 positions matching TRBD1. This CDR3 is built from 15 residues. Germline V gives CDR1 ENHRY, CDR2 SYGVKD. V lost 8 bases, J lost 8 bases, and 11 bases stayed unmatched. This chain's CDR3 is CAIGVRDRGRHEQFF. DNA of the CDR3: TGTGCCATCGGCGTCCGGGACAGGGGGAGACATGAGCAGTTCTTC.

The chain links TRBV7-8 to TRBJ2-7; 7 bases are shared with TRBD1. CDR3 length: 15 amino acids. Germline V gene data show CDR1 as SGHVS and CDR2 as FQNEAQ. V lost 2 bases, J lost 3 bases, and 7 bases stayed unmatched. In nucleotides, the CDR3 is TGTGCCAGCAGCTTATCTACGACAGGGAGCTACGAGCAGTACTTC. Translation: CASSLSTTGSYEQYF.

The rearrangement uses TRBV19 and TRBJ1-3; no definite D call. Germline CDR1 is LNHDA and CDR2 is SQIVND (reference sequence). The CDR3 consists of 14 residues. With 6 bases removed from V and 2 bases from J, the gap between germline ends came to 11 bases. DNA of the CDR3: TGTGCCAGTAGGGCAGGCCCCGCTGGAAACACCATATATTTT. Translation: CASRAGPAGNTIYF.

The CDR3 is CASSRRGSGTDTYGYTF. For the CDR3, the DNA is TGTGCCAGCAGCCGAAGGGGCTCCGGGACAGATACCTATGGCTACACCTTC. V gene TRBV9 combines with J gene TRBJ1-2; 7 positions match TRBD1. The V gene's germline CDR1 is SGDLS and CDR2 YYNGEE. The CDR3 is 17 residues long. With V trimmed by 4 bases and J by 4 bases, 16 bases remained unmatched. Variable domain in full (rest from reference TRBV9 and TRBJ1-2): DSGVTQTPKHLITATGQRVTLRCSPRSGDLSVYWYQQSLDQGLQFLIQYYNGEERAKGNILERFSAQQFPDLHSELNLSSLELGDSALYFCASSRRGSGTDTYGYTFGSGTRLTVV.

V is TRBV29-1 and J is TRBJ2-7; possibly TRBD1 or TRBD2 for D (6 bases each). Per germline, CDR1 SQVTM and CDR2 ANQGSEA. V dropped 3 bases and J dropped 2 bases, with 14 bases sitting between them. CDR3 length equals 14 residues. The DNA of the CDR3 is TGCAGCGTTGAGGCGGGACAAACTACCTACGAGCAGTACTTC. Protein: CSVEAGQTTYEQYF.

The V gene is TRBV6-2 or TRBV6-3, the J gene TRBJ1-1; D possibly corresponds to TRBD1 (6 bases). The V gene's germline CDR1 is MNHEY and CDR2 SVGEGT. V dropped 4 bases and J dropped 4 bases, with 13 bases sitting between them. This CDR3 has 14 residues. This chain's CDR3 is CASSFRTAGTEAFF. The CDR3 DNA reads TGTGCCAGCAGTTTTCGGACAGCAGGCACTGAAGCTTTCTTT.

The table lists this clone with a count of one. The CDR3 region has the DNA TGTGCCAGCAGTTACAGGCCCGCCTACAATGAGCAGTTCTTC. It encodes CASSYRPAYNEQFF. This chain connects TRBV6-2 or TRBV6-3 to TRBJ2-1; D is uncertain. Trimming took off 2 bases at V and 2 bases at J, with 7 bases between the two ends. Germline values: CDR1 MNHEY, CDR2 SVGEGT. The CDR3 totals 14 residues.

V gene TRBV7-9 combines with J gene TRBJ1-2; possibly TRBD1 for D (5 bases). The V gene's germline CDR1 is SEHNR and CDR2 FQNEAQ (reference sequence). The V and J ends lost 5 bases and 8 bases respectively, with 12 bases between them. This CDR3 has 12 residues. The CDR3 bases are TGTGCCAGCAGCCCTCCTACAGGCGGCTACACCTTC. This codes for CASSPPTGGYTF.

Only one count was recorded for this clone. The gene calls are TRBV5-6 and TRBJ2-7; D ambiguous. Germline values: CDR1 SGHDT, CDR2 YYEEEE. The length of the CDR3 is 14 residues. Trimming pared 1 base from V and 0 bases from J, leaving 8 bases between. The CDR3 region has the DNA TGTGCCAGCAGCTTGAGTGCAGCCTCCTACGAGCAGTACTTC. Translating gives CASSLSAASYEQYF.

The rearrangement joins TRBV7-9 to TRBJ2-7; weak D call: TRBD1 (6 bases). Germline V gene lookup returns CDR1 SEHNR and CDR2 FQNEAQ (reference sequence). CDR3 length: 13 amino acids. V was cut by 5 bases and J by 3 bases, with 11 bases left in between. The CDR3 loop is CASSPGQYYEQYF. Here the CDR3 DNA reads TGTGCCAGCAGCCCCGGACAGTACTACGAGCAGTACTTC.

V gene TRBV6-1 combines with J gene TRBJ2-3; D gene unclear. This CDR3 is built from 16 residues. Germline-derived CDR1 and CDR2 are MNHNS and SASEGT. Trimming removed 4 bases at V and 1 base at J, with 15 bases between. CDR3 in amino acids: CASSVDPAGGTDTQYF. The CDR3 DNA follows: TGTGCCAGCAGTGTTGATCCGGCAGGTGGCACAGATACGCAGTATTTT.

The chain joins TRBV19 to TRBJ2-3, with 7 bases identical to TRBD2. CDR1 and CDR2 (germline): LNHDA, SQIVND (reference sequence). The CDR3 loop spans 18 amino acids. V gave up 1 base and J gave up 0 bases; unmatched junction bases: 10. The CDR3 spells CASSIGALSGGSTDTQYF. CDR3 bases: TGTGCCAGTAGTATAGGGGCTCTTTCGGGGGGAAGCACAGATACGCAGTATTTT. Full variable domain (outside the CDR3, taken from reference TRBV19 and TRBJ2-3): DGGITQSPKYLFRKEGQNVTLSCEQNLNHDAMYWYRQDPGQGLRLIYYSQIVNDFQKGDIAEGYSVSREKKESFPLTVTSAQKNPTAFYLCASSIGALSGGSTDTQYFGPGTRLTVL.

A note on this clone: This same CDR3 is encoded by further DNA sequences in the sample. The V and J genes are TRBV2 and TRBJ1-5; 10 bases are a match to TRBD1. Trimming took 6 bases from V and 2 from J; bases not matched to a gene: 4. CDR1 is SNHLY and CDR2 is FYNNEI in the germline V gene. The CDR3 spans 15 residues. CDR3 sequence: CASRGDRGGNQPQHF. DNA for the CDR3: TGTGCCAGCAGGGGGGACAGGGGCGGCAATCAGCCCCAGCATTTT.

The chain is built from TRBV5-5 and TRBJ1-1; D perhaps matches TRBD1 (5 bases). Germline loops: CDR1 SGHKS, CDR2 YYEKEE (reference sequence). V was trimmed by 4 bases and J by 1 base, leaving 14 bases between them. The CDR3 length is 15 residues. This CDR3 is CASSLGPGQNTEAFF. In DNA, the CDR3 is TGTGCCAGCAGCCTGGGGCCCGGACAGAACACTGAAGCTTTCTTT.

The chain joins TRBV7-2 to TRBJ2-2, with TRBD1 as a possible D gene (6 bases). Germline loops: CDR1 SGHTA, CDR2 FQGNSA. Trimming pared 1 base from V and 7 bases from J, leaving 16 bases between. The CDR3 sequence is 16 residues long. CDR3 loop: CASSLEGVGVNGELFF. The CDR3 coding sequence is TGTGCCAGCAGCTTAGAGGGGGTAGGGGTGAACGGGGAGCTGTTTTTT.

The chain couples TRBV12-5 to TRBJ1-5; D call uncertain. The CDR3 consists of 12 residues. Germline assignment: CDR1 LGHNT and CDR2 FRNRAP. V was cut by 5 bases and J by 5 bases, with 7 bases left in between. CDR3 in DNA: TGTGCTAGTGGTCCACGGGATCAGCCCCAGCATTTT. Translated, it gives CASGPRDQPQHF.

This clone occurred many times. The chain uses TRBV3-1 (or the pseudogene TRBV3-2) and TRBJ1-2, with a weak D call TRBD1 (6 bases). This CDR3 region has 15 residues. V dropped 2 bases and J dropped 6 bases, with 16 bases sitting between them. The germline gives CDR1 LGHDT, CDR2 YNNKEL (reference sequence). The CDR3 here is CASSQLGNRADGYTF. The CDR3 nucleotides read TGTGCCAGCAGCCAATTAGGAAACAGGGCTGATGGCTACACCTTC.

The chain combines TRBV7-8 with TRBJ2-1; no firm D call. The CDR3 is 17 residues long. Germline V gives CDR1 SGHVS, CDR2 FQNEAQ. Trimming cost V 5 bases and J 0 bases, with 17 bases left between them. DNA for the CDR3: TGTGCCAGCAGCCTTTCCCCTGGGGTTAGCTCCTACAATGAGCAGTTCTTC. It is translated as CASSLSPGVSSYNEQFF.

The gene calls are TRBV14 and TRBJ1-2; 8 bases line up with TRBD1. V trimming: 10 bases; J trimming: 4 bases; junction bases outside the gene matches: 14. CDR3 size: 15 residues. Per the germline V gene, CDR1 is SGHDN and CDR2 is FVKESK. CDR3 DNA sequence: TGTGCCATAAATCCCAGGGGGCGCAATCTCTATGGCTACACCTTC. Translated: CAINPRGRNLYGYTF.

V usage is TRBV12-3 or TRBV12-4 and J usage is TRBJ2-3; TRBD2 matches at 8 bases. The CDR3 is 13 amino acids. J lost 11 bases, V lost 3 bases, and 7 bases had no gene match. The CDR3 spells CASSLNAGGEQYF. CDR3 DNA: TGTGCCAGCAGTTTGAACGCGGGGGGTGAGCAGTATTTT.

The chain has TRBV5-1 and TRBJ2-2, with 8 nucleotides matching TRBD1. The CDR3 consists of 18 residues. Unmatched junction bases numbered 10, after V lost 2 bases and J lost 1 base. CDR1 is SGHRS and CDR2 is YFSETQ in the germline V gene. The CDR3 nucleotides are TGCGCCAGCAGCTTACACAGAGCCGGGACAGGGAACACCGGGGAGCTGTTTTTT. Translation gives CASSLHRAGTGNTGELFF.

The chain carries TRBV7-2 and TRBJ1-1; 10 nucleotides align to TRBD1. Germline V CDR1 and CDR2: SGHTA, FQGNSA. The CDR3 extends over 14 amino acids. Trimming at V came to 5 bases and at J to 8 bases, leaving 8 bases not matched to a gene. DNA for the CDR3: TGTGCCAGCAGCCCCCAGCCGACAGGGGGCGAAGCTTTCTTT. It codes for CASSPQPTGGEAFF.

The V call is TRBV4-1, the J call TRBJ2-7; D gene uncertain. V was shortened by 4 bases and J by 2 bases, with 12 bases between the two germline ends. Looked up from germline, CDR1 is MGHRA and CDR2 is YSYEKL. This CDR3 region has 14 residues. The CDR3 reads CASSREVLPYEQYF. The CDR3 DNA follows: TGCGCCAGCAGCCGAGAGGTTCTTCCCTACGAGCAGTACTTC.

The CDR3 nucleotides read TGTGCCAGCAGTCCCAGCCCCGGACAGGGGTCAGATACGCAGTATTTT. Encoded protein: CASSPSPGQGSDTQYF. The chain carries TRBV6-4 and TRBJ2-3; TRBD1 matches 9 bases. This CDR3 spans 16 amino acids. Germline lookup yields CDR1 MRHNA and CDR2 SNTAGT. V was clipped by 5 bases and J by 4 bases; unmatched bases: 10.